The TCR beta chain described here comes from a study of response to subunit inactivated influenza vaccine. This clonotype was seen more than once but under ten times. TCRdb analysed the RT-PCR reads with MiXCR anew, one entry per CDR3 protein. The data contain about 570,000 distinct CDR3 sequences, over 9% of them singletons. Looked up from germline, CDR1 is SGHRS and CDR2 is YFSETQ. V lost 1 base and J lost 2, with 9 bases in between. The CDR3 sequence is 14 residues long. The same sample was also used in a study of T cells expressing NK-cell markers. Per that study: The authors generated TCR beta cDNA through 5'RACE template switching with UMIs.

The genes are TRBV5-1 and TRBJ1-2; D not resolved. This receptor was taken from a man aged 50 to 59 who received an inactivated influenza vaccine. The source material was PBMCs from blood, sampled on the day of vaccination. This chain's CDR3 is CASSLFASNYGYTF. The CDR3 coding sequence is TGCGCCAGCAGCTTGTTCGCATCGAACTATGGCTACACCTTC.